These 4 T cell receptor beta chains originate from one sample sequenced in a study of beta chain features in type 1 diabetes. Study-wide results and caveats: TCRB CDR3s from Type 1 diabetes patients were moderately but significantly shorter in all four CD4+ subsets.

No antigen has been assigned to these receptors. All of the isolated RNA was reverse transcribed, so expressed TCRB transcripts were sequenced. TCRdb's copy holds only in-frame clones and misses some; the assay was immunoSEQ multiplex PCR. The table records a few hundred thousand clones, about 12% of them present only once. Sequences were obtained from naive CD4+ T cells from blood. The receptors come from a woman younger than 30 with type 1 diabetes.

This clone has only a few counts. Here the CDR3 DNA reads TGTGCCAGCAGCAGTGGGACATCCACCGGGGAGCTGTTTTTT. It encodes CASSSGTSTGELFF. V usage is TRBV5-4 and J usage is TRBJ2-2, with a tentative D call TRBD1 (6 bases). V was clipped by 4 bases and J by 4 bases, with 11 bases between them. The germline V gene has CDR1 SGHNT and CDR2 YYREEE (reference sequence). CDR3 length: 14 residues.

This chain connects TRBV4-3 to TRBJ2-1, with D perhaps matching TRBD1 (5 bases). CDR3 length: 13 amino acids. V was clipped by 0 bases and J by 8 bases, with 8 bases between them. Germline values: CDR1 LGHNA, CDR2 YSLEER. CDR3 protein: CASSQEGPDEQFF. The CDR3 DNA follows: TGCGCCAGCAGCCAAGAGGGGCCGGATGAGCAGTTCTTC.

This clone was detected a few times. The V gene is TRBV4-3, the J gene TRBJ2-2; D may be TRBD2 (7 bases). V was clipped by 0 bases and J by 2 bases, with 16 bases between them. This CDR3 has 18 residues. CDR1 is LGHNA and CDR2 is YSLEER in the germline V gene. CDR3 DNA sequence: TGCGCCAGCAGCCAAGATCTTCGCGGGGGCGACAACACCGGGGAGCTGTTTTTT. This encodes CASSQDLRGGDNTGELFF.

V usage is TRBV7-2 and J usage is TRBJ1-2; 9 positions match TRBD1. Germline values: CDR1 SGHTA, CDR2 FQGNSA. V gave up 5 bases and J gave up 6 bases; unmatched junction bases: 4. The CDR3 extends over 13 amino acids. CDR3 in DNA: TGTGCCAGCAGCCGGGACAGGGTTGATGGCTACACCTTC. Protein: CASSRDRVDGYTF.